This T cell receptor (beta chain) was profiled in a study of T cells in Graves' hyperthyroidism and ophthalmopathy. Template material for amplifying TCR beta CDR3 regions consisted of RNA transcripts. Using the HTBI primer set, a first-round RT-PCR was run on the TCR CDR3. TCRdb independently ran MiXCR on the multiplex PCR reads; one entry per CDR3 protein. Of a few hundred thousand distinct CDR3 sequences listed, around 15% are singletons. Germline V CDR1 and CDR2: KGHSH, LQKENI. The CDR3 sequence is 12 residues long. The V end was cut by 2 bases, the J end by 12 bases, with 8 bases between. Study findings and constraints: Most clonotypes expanded in the thyroid (above 0.001) were also present in blood.

Diagnostic decisions used clinical symptoms, serum thyroxine and TRAb, thyroid ultrasound and orbital computed tomography. Isolation of PBMCs was performed on around 9.3 ml fresh peripheral blood. In this sample, this clonotype turned up many times. Its cognate antigen is unknown. The sample was blood. The receptor's source is a woman between 25 and 40 years old with Graves' ophthalmopathy. The V call is TRBV18, the J call TRBJ1-6; D may be TRBD1 (5 bases). The CDR3 loop reads CASSPSDRPLHF. The DNA for the CDR3 is TGTGCCAGCTCACCATCCGACAGACCCCTCCACTTT.